One and the same sample provided the 25 T cell receptor beta chains below, sequenced in a study of graft-versus-host responses after intestinal transplantation. Only in-frame clones appear in the TCRdb table, and some are missing; sequencing was by immunoSEQ multiplex PCR. The sample includes tens of thousands of clones, about nine tenths of them seen just once. Antigens of these TCRs are unknown. Sequencing used unstimulated CD4+ T cells sorted from spleen or lymph node cells, obtained before intestinal transplant. The receptors originated from a human donor who received an intestinal transplant.

V gene TRBV5-1 combines with J gene TRBJ1-1; D gene ambiguous. The CDR3 extends over 18 amino acids. From germline, CDR1 is SGHRS and CDR2 YFSETQ. Trimming removed 5 bases from V and 1 base from J, with 24 bases in between. CDR3 nucleotide sequence: TGCGCCAGCAGAGCTTTTAGAGTTATCGGAGATTCGAACACTGAAGCTTTCTTT. This encodes CASRAFRVIGDSNTEAFF.

The chain couples TRBV5-1 to TRBJ2-1; a possible D gene is TRBD2 (5 bases). Germline V gene sequence: CDR1 SGHRS, CDR2 YFSETQ. The CDR3 is made up of 16 amino acids. V dropped 3 bases and J dropped 4 bases, with 17 bases sitting between them. The CDR3 loop reads CASSSRGSSPYNEQFF. The CDR3 bases are TGCGCCAGCAGCTCCCGCGGGTCCTCACCATACAATGAGCAGTTCTTC.

The chain has TRBV6-6 and TRBJ2-1; a possible D gene is TRBD1 (5 bases). Germline V lookup: CDR1 MNHNY, CDR2 SVGAGI (reference sequence). Trimming removed 2 bases at V and 5 bases at J, with 10 bases between. The CDR3 consists of 14 residues. The DNA of the CDR3 is TGTGCCAGCAGTTACAGGGGAAATAACAATGAGCAGTTCTTC. Protein sequence: CASSYRGNNNEQFF.

This clone was seen only a few times. The chain employs TRBV6-5 and TRBJ2-3; possibly TRBD1 for D (6 bases). From germline, CDR1 is MNHEY and CDR2 SVGAGI. V lost 2 bases to trimming and J lost 8 bases, with 17 bases between them. The CDR3 loop spans 15 amino acids. CDR3 region: CASSYVGRGMGTQYF. CDR3 bases: TGTGCCAGCAGTTACGTGGGCAGGGGTATGGGTACGCAGTATTTT.

The chain joins TRBV19 to TRBJ2-5; a weak D match, TRBD1 (6 bases). The ends were cut back, 5 bases at V and 4 bases at J, with 14 bases in the middle. There are 14 residues in the CDR3. Germline CDR1 LNHDA, CDR2 SQIVND (reference sequence). The CDR3, as DNA: TGTGCCAGTAGTCCCTCACTCAGGGGAGAGACCCAGTACTTC. Protein: CASSPSLRGETQYF.

The chain carries TRBV2 and TRBJ2-4, with a weak D call TRBD1 (5 bases). CDR3 size: 13 residues. Per the germline V gene, CDR1 is SNHLY and CDR2 is FYNNEI. V lost 8 bases and J lost 7, with 15 bases in between. The CDR3 loop is CASGAGKINIQYF. For the CDR3, the DNA is TGTGCCAGCGGGGCAGGAAAAATCAACATTCAGTACTTC.

The chain couples TRBV27 to TRBJ2-2, with TRBD2 as a possible D gene (6 bases). CDR1 is MNHEY, CDR2 SMNVEV, per germline (reference sequence). The CDR3 runs to 18 residues. Trimming removed 2 bases from V and 8 bases from J, with 24 bases in between. CDR3 in DNA: TGTGCCAGCAGTTTACCTACTTTCTTGGGGGGATCCCCAGGGGAGCTGTTTTTT. Translating it yields CASSLPTFLGGSPGELFF.

The rearrangement links TRBV5-4 to TRBJ2-3, with a possible D match to TRBD2 (6 bases). The germline gives CDR1 SGHNT, CDR2 YYREEE (reference sequence). The CDR3 is 14 amino acids. With 0 bases removed from V and 4 bases from J, the gap between germline ends came to 9 bases. CDR3 sequence reads: CASSLAGVADTQYF. The CDR3 DNA follows: TGTGCCAGCAGCTTGGCGGGGGTAGCAGATACGCAGTATTTT.

V gene TRBV2 combines with J gene TRBJ1-1; no firm D call. Looked up from germline, CDR1 is SNHLY and CDR2 is FYNNEI. The CDR3 spans 14 residues. V was shortened by 3 bases and J by 5 bases, with 13 bases between the two germline ends. CDR3 sequence: CASSDLRVSTEAFF. The CDR3 region has the DNA TGTGCCAGCAGTGACCTGCGGGTTTCGACTGAAGCTTTCTTT.

This clone was counted a single time. The V call is TRBV4-1, the J call TRBJ2-5; the D gene is possibly TRBD2 (6 bases). With 7 bases removed from V and 2 bases from J, the gap between germline ends came to 17 bases. Germline V gene lookup returns CDR1 MGHRA and CDR2 YSYEKL. The CDR3 is 15 residues long. This chain's CDR3 is CASTLLGGLQETQYF. The CDR3 DNA reads as TGCGCCAGCACCCTCTTGGGGGGTCTTCAAGAGACCCAGTACTTC.

The chain couples TRBV9 to TRBJ2-2; 7 positions match TRBD2. Trimming took 2 bases from V and 2 from J; bases not matched to a gene: 6. The CDR3 covers 16 residues. Germline values: CDR1 SGDLS, CDR2 YYNGEE. The CDR3 bases are TGTGCCAGCAGCGTTTACAGCGGGGTTAACACCGGGGAGCTGTTTTTT. This encodes CASSVYSGVNTGELFF.

V and J are TRBV27 and TRBJ1-6; TRBD1 is a possible D gene (6 bases). V shed 5 bases and J shed 9 bases, with 11 bases lying between them. The CDR3 is 13 residues long. Germline lookup yields CDR1 MNHEY and CDR2 SMNVEV (reference sequence). The CDR3 spells CASSRPGVSPLHF. The CDR3 DNA reads as TGTGCCAGCAGTCGGCCAGGGGTTTCACCCCTCCACTTT.

This clone has a single count. The genes are TRBV15 and TRBJ2-6; D call uncertain. V was pared by 1 base and J by 4 bases, with 11 bases between. Per the germline V gene, CDR1 is LNHNV and CDR2 is YYDKDF (reference sequence). CDR3 size: 16 residues. The chain's CDR3 is CATSRGGAAGANVLTF. Written as DNA, the CDR3 is TGTGCCACCAGCAGAGGCGGTGCTGCCGGGGCCAACGTCCTGACTTTC.

The gene calls are TRBV30 and TRBJ1-1; no clear D. The germline gives CDR1 GTSNPN, CDR2 SVGIG (reference sequence). Trimming cost V 5 bases and J 1 base, with 14 bases left between them. This CDR3 has 14 residues. CDR3 loop: CAWEVSGGNTEAFF. In nucleotides, the CDR3 is TGTGCCTGGGAGGTCTCGGGTGGGAACACTGAAGCTTTCTTT.

J is TRBJ2-1 and V is TRBV10-1; TRBD2 aligns across 10 bases. CDR1 is WNHNN and CDR2 is SYGVQD in the germline V gene (reference sequence). Losses at the gene ends were 3 bases for V and 8 bases for J; bases not matched to a gene: 10. The CDR3 sequence is 16 residues long. In DNA form, the CDR3 reads TGCGCCAGCAGTGATCAGCGGGGGGGCACTCCGGATGAGCAGTTCTTC. Translation: CASSDQRGGTPDEQFF.

This chain joins TRBV6-1 and TRBJ1-4, with TRBD1 as a possible D gene (5 bases). Trimming took 4 bases from V and 8 from J, leaving 14 bases between them. Germline V lookup: CDR1 MNHNS, CDR2 SASEGT. The CDR3 totals 14 residues. This CDR3 reads CASSGYGGWEKLFF. Written as DNA, the CDR3 is TGTGCCAGCAGTGGTTACGGGGGTTGGGAAAAACTGTTTTTT.

This clone was detected once. This chain uses TRBV2 with TRBJ2-1; maybe TRBD1 (5 bases). Germline loops: CDR1 SNHLY, CDR2 FYNNEI. The length of the CDR3 is 12 residues. V lost 6 bases and J 6 bases, leaving 9 bases between the germline ends. The CDR3 spells CASRIGVNEQFF. DNA for the CDR3: TGTGCCAGCAGAATAGGGGTCAATGAGCAGTTCTTC.

The CDR3, as DNA: TGTGCCAGCAGCTTAGGGCCAAATCAGCCCCAGCATTTT. It encodes CASSLGPNQPQHF. The chain recombines TRBV7-8 with TRBJ1-5, with unresolved D. The CDR3 is 13 amino acids. Looked up from germline, CDR1 is SGHVS and CDR2 is FQNEAQ. Trimming took 1 base from V and 4 from J, leaving 5 bases between them.

V and J are TRBV5-6 and TRBJ2-7; TRBD2 is a possible D gene (5 bases). Germline-derived CDR1 and CDR2 are SGHDT and YYEEEE. The V end was cut by 0 bases, the J end by 7 bases, with 17 bases between. The CDR3 is 15 residues long. Written as DNA, the CDR3 is TGTGCCAGCAGCTTGGAGGGTGTTAGCAGGAGGGAGCAGTACTTC. Translating it yields CASSLEGVSRREQYF.

The V gene is TRBV19, the J gene TRBJ1-5; TRBD1 is a possible D gene (5 bases). Trimming stripped 6 bases from V and 7 bases from J, with 10 bases between. The CDR3 spans 12 residues. Germline CDR1 reads LNHDA; CDR2 reads SQIVND (reference sequence). DNA of the CDR3: TGTGCCAGTAGCCAGGGAGGCCAGCCCCAGCATTTT. This gives the protein CASSQGGQPQHF.

The J gene is TRBJ2-5, the V gene TRBV6-5; TRBD2 aligns across 9 bases. V lost 0 bases and J lost 5; bases outside the gene matches: 7. Germline V lookup: CDR1 MNHEY, CDR2 SVGAGI. The CDR3 length is 16 residues. CDR3 sequence reads: CASSYSMAGGAETQYF. CDR3 bases: TGTGCCAGCAGTTACTCGATGGCGGGGGGGGCGGAGACCCAGTACTTC.

The chain links TRBV2 to TRBJ1-4; 7 positions agree with TRBD1. The CDR3 runs 13 residues. CDR1 is SNHLY and CDR2 is FYNNEI in the germline V gene. V lost 6 bases to trimming and J lost 3 bases; unmatched junction nucleotides: 1. The CDR3 DNA is TGTGCCAGCAGGAGGGGGCCTAATGAAAAACTGTTTTTT. This gives the protein CASRRGPNEKLFF.

This sequence joins TRBV7-9 and TRBJ1-2, with 9 bases fitting TRBD1. The CDR3 is 14 residues long. Germline loops: CDR1 SEHNR, CDR2 FQNEAQ (reference sequence). With 3 bases clipped from V and 7 bases from J, the junction kept 6 bases outside the gene matches. Here the CDR3 reads CASSLGQGVVGYTF. The CDR3 DNA reads as TGTGCCAGCAGCTTGGGACAGGGAGTCGTTGGCTACACCTTC.

This chain connects TRBV5-1 to TRBJ2-7; weak D call: TRBD1 (5 bases). The CDR3 runs to 14 residues. V gave up 1 base and J gave up 5 bases, with 13 bases separating them. Germline assignment: CDR1 SGHRS and CDR2 YFSETQ. CDR3 in amino acids: CASSLLLGEHEQYF. DNA of the CDR3: TGCGCCAGCAGCTTGCTATTAGGGGAACACGAGCAGTACTTC.

This chain links TRBV6-6 with TRBJ1-1; 9 nucleotides line up with TRBD1. Germline CDR1 and CDR2: MNHNY and SVGAGI (reference sequence). The V segment lost 6 bases and the J segment 11 bases; nucleotides outside the gene matches: 16. CDR3 length equals 15 residues. The CDR3 DNA is TGTGCCAGCAGAGTTAACGACAGGGGGGTTTTTGTTGCTTTCTTT. Amino acid sequence: CASRVNDRGVFVAFF.